A single TCR beta chain is shown here with its context. This sample was included in a study of T-cell reconstitution after alpha-beta-depleted transplantation in children. The trim removed 3 bases at V and 2 bases at J, leaving 5 bases unmatched. Germline CDR1 ENHRY, CDR2 SYGVKD. CDR3 size: 16 residues. Unique molecular identifiers were incorporated when the TCRbeta library was constructed. TCRdb re-analysed the PCR reads in MiXCR, keeping a single row per CDR3 protein. This table has about 610,000 distinct CDR3 sequences, about 10% appearing once. The TCR sequence derives from a human donor who donated a stem cell graft to a child with acute myeloid leukemia. The gene calls are TRBV10-3 and TRBJ2-3; TRBD2 matches 10 bases. The sample in question was PBMCs from the stem cell graft donor, obtained from the stem cell graft. The DNA for the CDR3 is TGTGCCATCAGTGACTTGACTAGCGGGTTCACAGATACGCAGTATTTT. Amino acid sequence: CAISDLTSGFTDTQYF.